Listed below are T cell receptor beta chains from one sample, sequenced in a study of post-analysis software for immune sequencing data. TCRdb used MiXCR to reprocess the PCR reads, holding one entry per CDR3 protein. The sample lists under 200,000 distinct CDR3 sequences; under 40% were seen once. This specimen consisted of blood, obtained after autologous hematopoietic stem cell transplantation. All receptors come from a girl between 10 and 17 years old with multiple sclerosis. Both conserved end residues are part of each CDR3. The D gene is left open where the match is weak. Only part of the rows carry a size: once, few, many, or a class if the clone is expanded.

D gene	CDR3 length	V gene	clone size	J gene	CDR3 DNA	CDR3 protein
-	14	TRBV2	few	TRBJ1-5	TGTGCCAGCAGGTCTACAGATAGCAATCAGCCCCAGCATTTT	CASRSTDSNQPQHF
TRBD2	16	TRBV5-1	few	TRBJ2-7	TGCGCCAGCAGCTTGGTGGGGCTAGCGGGAGTTAGCGAGCAGTACTTC	CASSLVGLAGVSEQYF
-	15	TRBV6-4	-	TRBJ2-1	TGTGCCAGCAGTGACCAATGGTCGGGTCACAATGAGCAGTTCTTC	CASSDQWSGHNEQFF
-	15	TRBV20-1	-	TRBJ2-3	TGCAGTGCTAGAGGAGAAGCTAGTTACACAGATACGCAGTATTTT	CSARGEASYTDTQYF
-	14	TRBV3-1	-	TRBJ1-2	TGTGCCAGCAGCCAAGATGTCAGAGGGTATGGCTACACCTTC	CASSQDVRGYGYTF
TRBD1	11	TRBV6-1	few	TRBJ1-2	TGTGCCAGCAGTGATCGGGACAGCCACACCTTC	CASSDRDSHTF
-	14	TRBV6-2/TRBV6-3	-	TRBJ2-7	TGTGCCAGCAGTTACTCGACTAGTGCGTACGAGCAGTACTTC	CASSYSTSAYEQYF
-	13	TRBV5-5	-	TRBJ1-1	TGTGCCAGCAGCAGAACCTTGAGTACTGAAGCTTTCTTT	CASSRTLSTEAFF
-	13	TRBV6-2/TRBV6-3	few	TRBJ2-7	TGTGCCAGCAGTTACTCGATGGCCTACGAGCAGTACTTC	CASSYSMAYEQYF
-	15	TRBV10-3	-	TRBJ2-5	TGTGCCACCAGTGAGTTAGACCCGGATCAAGAGACCCAGTACTTC	CATSELDPDQETQYF
TRBD1	13	TRBV27	once	TRBJ1-1	TGTGCCAGCAACCCACAGGGGGCGACTGAAGCTTTCTTT	CASNPQGATEAFF
TRBD1	15	TRBV15	-	TRBJ2-4	TGTGCCACCAGCAGAGATCCGGGACAGCGAAACATTCAGTACTTC	CATSRDPGQRNIQYF
-	15	TRBV12-3/TRBV12-4	many	TRBJ2-7	TGTGCCAGCAGTTTAGTTCGGACGTTTGGCTACGAGCAGTACTTC	CASSLVRTFGYEQYF
TRBD2	17	TRBV3-1	-	TRBJ2-1	TGTGCCAGCGGGGGGACTAGCGGGAGTAAATCCTACAATGAGCAGTTCTTC	CASGGTSGSKSYNEQFF
-	16	TRBV7-2	few	TRBJ1-6	TGTGCCAGCAGCCCCCGGACGGGAGCCAAAGATCCACCCCTCCACTTT	CASSPRTGAKDPPLHF
TRBD1	16	TRBV11-3	-	TRBJ1-1	TGTGCCAGCAGCGATGGGACAGCTGTTATGAACACTGAAGCTTTCTTT	CASSDGTAVMNTEAFF
TRBD2	15	TRBV2	-	TRBJ2-2	TGTGCCAGCAGTGAAACTAGCGGGAGGGCCGGGGAGCTGTTTTTT	CASSETSGRAGELFF
TRBD2	16	TRBV3-1	many	TRBJ2-3	TGTGCCAGCAGCCAAGATCTAGCGGTAGGCACAGATACGCAGTATTTT	CASSQDLAVGTDTQYF
TRBD1	17	TRBV12-3/TRBV12-4	few	TRBJ2-5	TGTGCCAGCAGTTTAGCGCGGGCAGGGGGTTTAAAAGAGACCCAGTACTTC	CASSLARAGGLKETQYF
-	18	TRBV4-1	-	TRBJ1-1	TGCGCCAGCAGCCCCGTACTCCGGGACATTCAATTCAAAACTGAAGCTTTCTTT	CASSPVLRDIQFKTEAFF
-	15	TRBV5-1	few	TRBJ2-4	TGCGCCAGCAGCCCCCACCTACAAGCCAAAAACATTCAGTACTTC	CASSPHLQAKNIQYF
-	14	TRBV12-3/TRBV12-4	-	TRBJ1-2	TGTGCCGGCAGTTTAGCGGGTACTGACTATGGCTACACCTTC	CAGSLAGTDYGYTF
TRBD2	14	TRBV20-1	many	TRBJ2-1	TGCAGTGCTAGACTAGCGGGAGCTCACAATGAGCAGTTCTTC	CSARLAGAHNEQFF
TRBD1	16	TRBV6-1	-	TRBJ2-6	TGTGCCCTACAGGGACAGGGTTCGTCCGGGGCCAACGTCCGGACTTTC	CALQGQGSSGANVRTF
TRBD2	16	TRBV7-6	-	TRBJ2-3	TGTGCCAGCAGCTTGGGGACTAGCCTAAGCACAGATACGCAGTATTTT	CASSLGTSLSTDTQYF
TRBD2	19	TRBV5-1	-	TRBJ2-1	TGCGCCAGCAGCTCGGCGGGAGGTCGTCTGGGTAGCTCCTACAATGAGCAGTTCTTC	CASSSAGGRLGSSYNEQFF
-	13	TRBV28	-	TRBJ2-7	TGTGCCAGCAGTTGGGGTGGGGCCTACGAGCAGTACTTC	CASSWGGAYEQYF
-	15	TRBV30	-	TRBJ1-1	TGTGCCTGGATGAGCGGGTCGACTATGAACACTGAAGCTTTCTTT	CAWMSGSTMNTEAFF
-	15	TRBV20-1	few	TRBJ2-7	TGCAGTGCTAGAGATAAGGGGAATTACTCCTACGAGCAGTACTTC	CSARDKGNYSYEQYF
-	15	TRBV20-1	few	TRBJ2-5	TGCAGTGCCGCGTCGGACGGCATGACTCAAGAGACCCAGTACTTC	CSAASDGMTQETQYF
-	14	TRBV6-2/TRBV6-3	few	TRBJ2-1	TGTGCCAGCAGTTACGGGACGCTCGTGGGGGAGCAGTTCTTC	CASSYGTLVGEQFF
-	15	TRBV7-9	-	TRBJ2-3	TGTGCCAGCGGCATGACTAGCCGACAGGCAGATACGCAGTATTTT	CASGMTSRQADTQYF
-	13	TRBV5-1	few	TRBJ2-7	TGCGCCAGCAGCAGGGAGGCCTCCTACGAGCAGTACTTC	CASSREASYEQYF
-	15	TRBV5-1	once	TRBJ2-5	TGCGCCAGCAGCTCCCGTGGGGCCACCCAAGAGACCCGGTACTTC	CASSSRGATQETRYF
-	13	TRBV20-1	few	TRBJ2-1	TGCAGTGCGCCGGGACCCTGGGGTAATGAGCAGTTCTTC	CSAPGPWGNEQFF